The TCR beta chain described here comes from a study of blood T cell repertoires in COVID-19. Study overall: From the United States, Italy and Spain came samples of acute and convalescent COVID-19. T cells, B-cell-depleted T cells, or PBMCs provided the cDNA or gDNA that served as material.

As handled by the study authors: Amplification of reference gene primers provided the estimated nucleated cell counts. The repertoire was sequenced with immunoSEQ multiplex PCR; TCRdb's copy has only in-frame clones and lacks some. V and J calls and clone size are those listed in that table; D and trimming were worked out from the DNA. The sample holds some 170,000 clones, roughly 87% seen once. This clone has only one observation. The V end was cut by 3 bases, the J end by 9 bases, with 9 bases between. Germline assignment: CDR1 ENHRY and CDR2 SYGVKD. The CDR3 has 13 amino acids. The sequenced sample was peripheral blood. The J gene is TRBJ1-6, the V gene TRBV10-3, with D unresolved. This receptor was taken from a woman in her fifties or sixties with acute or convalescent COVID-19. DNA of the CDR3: TGTGCCATCAGTGACGTGACTAGTTCACCCCTCCACTTT. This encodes CAISDVTSSPLHF.